Listed here are 2 T cell receptor beta chains from one sample, sequenced in a study of cytomegalovirus exposure and HLA in healthy donors (dated by TCRdb to the late 2010s). Libraries were built with the immunoSEQ multiplex PCR assay. TCRdb obtained this table from immuneACCESS and retained in-frame rearrangements with V and J assigned. These tables miss some clones; where compared with another copy, unresolved V genes account for less than half of the shortfall, and the remainder is unexplained. Counted in this sample were roughly 95,000 clones; 85% of them appeared once. Of the sample, about 20% falls within the top ten clones. Specimen: PBMCs. These TCRs come from a man younger than 30 in good health and CMV-seropositive.

The rearrangement joins TRBV6-1 to TRBJ2-5, with no clear D. V lost 2 bases and J lost 0, with 4 bases in between. In germline, CDR1 is MNHNS, CDR2 SASEGT. The CDR3 contains 13 residues. Here the CDR3 reads CASSENNQETQYF. The CDR3 DNA is TGTGCCAGCAGTGAAAACAACCAAGAGACCCAGTACTTC.

This clone was picked up many times. The V gene is TRBV6-1, the J gene TRBJ2-1; D not certain. Trimming left V 4 bases short and J 4 bases short, with 5 bases between. This CDR3 comprises 12 residues. The V gene's germline CDR1 is MNHNS and CDR2 SASEGT. The CDR3 coding sequence is TGTGCCAGCAGTGCAGATTACAATGAGCAGTTCTTC. This codes for CASSADYNEQFF.